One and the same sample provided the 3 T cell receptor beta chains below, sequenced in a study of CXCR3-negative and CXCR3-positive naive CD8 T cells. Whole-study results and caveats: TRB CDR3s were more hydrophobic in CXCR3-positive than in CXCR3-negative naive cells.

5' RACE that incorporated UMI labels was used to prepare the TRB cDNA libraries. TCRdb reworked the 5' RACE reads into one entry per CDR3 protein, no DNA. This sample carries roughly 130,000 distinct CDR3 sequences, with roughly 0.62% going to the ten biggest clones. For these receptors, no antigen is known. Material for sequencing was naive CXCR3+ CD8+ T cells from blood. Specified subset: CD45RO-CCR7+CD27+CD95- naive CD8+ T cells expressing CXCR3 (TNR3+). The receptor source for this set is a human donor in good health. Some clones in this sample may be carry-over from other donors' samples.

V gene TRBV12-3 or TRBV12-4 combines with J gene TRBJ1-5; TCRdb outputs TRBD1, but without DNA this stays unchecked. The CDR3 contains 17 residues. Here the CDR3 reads CASSLGAGTGDNQPQHF.

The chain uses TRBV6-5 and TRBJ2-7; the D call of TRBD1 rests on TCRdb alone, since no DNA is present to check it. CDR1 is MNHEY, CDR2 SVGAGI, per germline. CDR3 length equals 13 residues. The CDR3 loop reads CASSVGQSYEQYF.

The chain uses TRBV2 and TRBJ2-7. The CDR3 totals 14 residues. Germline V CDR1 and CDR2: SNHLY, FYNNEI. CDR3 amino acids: CASSEWGTSYEQYF.